The sequence of this T cell receptor beta chain was determined in a study of OX40 agonist ivuxolimab in advanced cancers. Profiling relied on immunoSEQ multiplex PCR, and the TCRdb table lists in-frame clones only, not all of them. The sample has around 26,000 clones; 85% are singletons. Trimming removed 5 bases at V and 1 base at J, with 6 bases between. In germline, CDR1 is SGDLS, CDR2 YYNGEE. This CDR3 spans 13 amino acids. The V and J genes are TRBV9 and TRBJ2-2; D perhaps matches TRBD1 (6 bases). Specimen: CD4+ or CD8+ T cells sorted from blood, collected in a trial of the OX40 agonist ivuxolimab. The receptor comes from an adult with an advanced solid tumor such as melanoma, head and neck, liver or kidney cancer. The chain's CDR3 is CASRQGNTGELFF. Written as DNA, the CDR3 is TGTGCCAGCAGACAGGGGAACACCGGGGAGCTGTTTTTT.